This record covers a single T cell receptor (beta chain). Its specificity is unknown. This entry comes from a study of type 1 and type 2 diabetes patients. Study as a whole: Donors were type 1 diabetes, type 2 diabetes, or nondiabetic controls. The whole study generated 15 million to 20 million paired-end reads.

CDR3 size: 15 residues. Germline CDR1 reads SEHNR; CDR2 reads FQNEAQ (reference sequence). V gave up 2 bases and J gave up 6 bases, with 16 bases separating them. Overall study findings and caveats: Some T1D-only expanded clones might appear in more T2D or control samples.

Each participant gave about 10 milliliters of peripheral blood. PCR was run on genomic DNA. A primer set of 30 forward and 13 reverse primers amplified the CDR3. TCRdb re-analysed the multiplex PCR reads in MiXCR, keeping a single row per CDR3 protein. Of about 250,000 distinct CDR3 sequences in the sample, 47% were seen once. The rearrangement uses TRBV7-9 and TRBJ1-1; the D gene is possibly TRBD1 (6 bases). The TCR comes from a man aged 18 to 35 with type 2 diabetes. The sample taken for sequencing was peripheral blood mononuclear cells (PBMCs). For the CDR3, the DNA is TGTGCCAGCAGCTTAAGCGACAGGAGGGACGCTGAAGCTTTCTTT. This codes for CASSLSDRRDAEAFF.